This T cell receptor (beta chain) comes out of a study of post-analysis software for immune sequencing data. Looking at the study overall: The cohort encompassed relapsing-remitting, secondary progressive and progressive-relapsing multiple sclerosis disease courses. Overall study results and limits: Samples from one preparation batch, clustered by F measure, grouped strongly together. Five TRBV segments, TRBV5-6, TRBV5-1 and TRBV20-1 among them, were found more frequent in patients than controls. Diversity measured as normalized Chao1 was significantly lower in multiple sclerosis patients than in controls.

This CDR3 has 13 amino acids. Germline lookup yields CDR1 DFQATT and CDR2 SNEGSKA (reference sequence). The V segment lost 5 bases and the J segment 3 bases; nucleotides outside the gene matches: 5. For this clonotype: No antigen is known for it.

Prepared libraries of TCR beta cDNA carried unique molecular identifiers. Using its own MiXCR run on the PCR reads, TCRdb lists one record per CDR3 protein. The sample lists around 200,000 distinct CDR3 sequences, 29% occurring once. The clonotype was recovered from a girl aged 2 to 17 with multiple sclerosis. The sequenced sample was blood. The chain carries TRBV20-1 and TRBJ2-7; 9 bases are a match to TRBD2. In DNA form, the CDR3 reads TGCAGTGCTCCCGGGACTAGCATCTACGAGCAGTACTTC. Translated, it gives CSAPGTSIYEQYF.